This is a list of T cell receptor beta chains from one sample in a study of vaccination and CD4 T cells after COVID-19. Their antigen targets remain unknown. TCRdb passed the PCR reads through MiXCR, listing each CDR3 protein once. Altogether around 10,000 distinct CDR3 sequences are present, 73% being singletons, with the ten largest covering roughly 7.7%. Sequencing was carried out using CD4+ T cells from blood, cultured in vitro. The receptor set was obtained from a human donor who had recovered from COVID-19. Both conserved end residues are part of each CDR3.

V gene: TRBV15; J gene: TRBJ1-2; CDR3 protein: CATTFDRAAIAGYTF
V gene: TRBV7-9; J gene: TRBJ1-2; CDR3 protein: CASSGTGESGYTF
V gene: TRBV4-3; J gene: TRBJ1-1; CDR3 protein: CASSQGRMNTEAFF
V gene: TRBV20-1; J gene: TRBJ1-1; CDR3 protein: CSASGQLLNTEAFF
V gene: TRBV27; J gene: TRBJ2-7; CDR3 protein: CASSLDGTREGYEQYF
V gene: TRBV27; J gene: TRBJ1-5; CDR3 protein: CASRATRRSNQPQHF
V gene: TRBV7-2; J gene: TRBJ1-1; CDR3 protein: CASSFSGEAFF
V gene: TRBV20-1; J gene: TRBJ1-1; CDR3 protein: CSARDPQGWGTEAFF
V gene: TRBV20-1; J gene: TRBJ1-5; CDR3 protein: CSAASKGQPQHF
V gene: TRBV20-1; J gene: TRBJ1-5; CDR3 protein: CSAPFQGNQPQHF
V gene: TRBV18; J gene: TRBJ2-1; CDR3 protein: CASSPPRPIDEQFF
V gene: TRBV27; J gene: TRBJ1-6; CDR3 protein: CASSTSGNSPLHF
V gene: TRBV28; J gene: TRBJ1-5; CDR3 protein: CATLPGARVNQPQHF
V gene: TRBV20-1; J gene: TRBJ2-1; CDR3 protein: CSARDPTSGNEQFF
V gene: TRBV6-1; J gene: TRBJ1-5; CDR3 protein: CASSVTGVATQPQHF
V gene: TRBV30; J gene: TRBJ2-7; CDR3 protein: CAWKASGEYEQYF
V gene: TRBV11-2; J gene: TRBJ1-2; CDR3 protein: CASSSPDRVGYTF
V gene: TRBV28; J gene: TRBJ1-2; CDR3 protein: CASSLGRVYGYTF
V gene: TRBV2; J gene: TRBJ1-5; CDR3 protein: CASSEEGGQYNQPQHF
V gene: TRBV15; J gene: TRBJ1-5; CDR3 protein: CATSRDADQPQHF
V gene: TRBV6-1; J gene: TRBJ1-5; CDR3 protein: CASSPDSLTQPQHF
V gene: TRBV2; J gene: TRBJ1-5; CDR3 protein: CASSEAGWRGNQPQHF
V gene: TRBV20-1; J gene: TRBJ1-5; CDR3 protein: CSAGAVTALNNQPQHF
V gene: TRBV20-1; J gene: TRBJ2-2; CDR3 protein: CSASLAGGLSGELFF
V gene: TRBV25-1; J gene: TRBJ1-1; CDR3 protein: CASIKGLNTEAFF
V gene: TRBV24-1; J gene: TRBJ2-7; CDR3 protein: CATSGGRAYEQYF
V gene: TRBV20-1; J gene: TRBJ1-2; CDR3 protein: CSAFLHPRMTF
V gene: TRBV2; J gene: TRBJ1-2; CDR3 protein: CASSGFRDIDGYTF
V gene: TRBV11-2; J gene: TRBJ2-7; CDR3 protein: CASSLVGHYEQYF
V gene: TRBV6-1; J gene: TRBJ1-2; CDR3 protein: CASRPLGGYGYTF
V gene: TRBV25-1; J gene: TRBJ1-3; CDR3 protein: CASSGGPNTIYF
V gene: TRBV19; J gene: TRBJ1-5; CDR3 protein: CASSLVAPRQPQHF
V gene: TRBV27; J gene: TRBJ1-5; CDR3 protein: CASRGGYNEDQPQHF
V gene: TRBV6-2/TRBV6-3; J gene: TRBJ2-7; CDR3 protein: CASSYTVGTEVEQYF
V gene: TRBV24-1; J gene: TRBJ2-3; CDR3 protein: CATSEGGQDTQYF
V gene: TRBV6-5; J gene: TRBJ1-1; CDR3 protein: CASSYSTGTEAFF
V gene: TRBV7-9; J gene: TRBJ1-6; CDR3 protein: CASSLTPAWGSPLHF
V gene: TRBV7-2; J gene: TRBJ1-1; CDR3 protein: CASSLGGARFGAAFF
V gene: TRBV28; J gene: TRBJ1-2; CDR3 protein: CASSLRQAPATF
V gene: TRBV28; J gene: TRBJ2-7; CDR3 protein: CASSLQREQYF